The 16 T cell receptor beta chains given below trace back to one sample, sequenced in a study of blood T cell repertoires in COVID-19. Only in-frame clones appear in the TCRdb table, and some are missing; sequencing was by immunoSEQ multiplex PCR. The sample lists 190,000 or so clones, 90% occurring once. Sequenced: peripheral blood. The receptors come from a man between 45 and 60 years old with acute or convalescent COVID-19.

This chain's CDR3 is CASSLDRAPTRGTQYF. The CDR3 nucleotides are TGTGCCAGCAGCTTAGATAGGGCTCCGACCCGGGGTACGCAGTATTTT. The chain joins TRBV7-2 to TRBJ2-3; tentatively, D is TRBD2 (5 bases). The CDR3 length is 16 residues. V was pared by 1 base and J by 8 bases, with 19 bases between. CDR1 is SGHTA, CDR2 FQGNSA, per germline.

The V gene is TRBV27, the J gene TRBJ2-7; 9 nucleotides agree with TRBD1. This CDR3 has 14 residues. The germline CDR1 and CDR2 sequences are MNHEY and SMNVEV (reference sequence). J was trimmed by 6 bases and V by 5 bases; bases with no gene match: 8. This CDR3 reads CASSPKQGAREQYF. The CDR3 nucleotides read TGTGCCAGCAGTCCGAAACAGGGGGCACGCGAGCAGTACTTC.

The rearrangement links TRBV2 to TRBJ1-2; D unclear. The CDR3 sequence is 17 residues long. V was cut by 5 bases and J by 0 bases, with 19 bases left in between. Germline CDR1 SNHLY, CDR2 FYNNEI. The CDR3 DNA sequence: TGTGCCAGCAGTACACTCAGCGGGCATTTAGCTAACTATGGCTACACCTTC. It specifies CASSTLSGHLANYGYTF.

This chain links TRBV19 with TRBJ2-3; D might be TRBD1 (6 bases). Trimming took 10 bases from V and 1 from J, leaving 15 bases between them. There are 14 residues in the CDR3. Germline-derived CDR1 and CDR2 are LNHDA and SQIVND (reference sequence). The CDR3 DNA reads as TGTGCCACGGCGGACAGACCTGGCACAGATACGCAGTATTTT. This encodes CATADRPGTDTQYF.

This chain connects TRBV12-3 or TRBV12-4 to TRBJ1-2; TRBD1 agrees at 9 bases. There are 13 residues in the CDR3. Germline trimming cut 2 bases from V and 7 bases from J; bases unmatched to any gene: 2. In nucleotides, the CDR3 is TGTGCCAGCAGTTTAACAGGGGGCTTTGGCTACACCTTC. Translating it yields CASSLTGGFGYTF.

The gene calls are TRBV10-3 and TRBJ2-3, with 8 bases aligning to TRBD2. The CDR3 runs 18 residues. V shed 0 bases and J 3 bases; nucleotides not matched to a gene: 11. CDR1 and CDR2 from the germline V gene are ENHRY and SYGVKD. The CDR3 DNA follows: TGTGCCATCAGTGAGTCCCACTCCGGGACTAGTGTTACAGATACGCAGTATTTT. It yields the protein CAISESHSGTSVTDTQYF.

The chain links TRBV2 to TRBJ1-2; TRBD1 matches at 7 bases. The CDR3 contains 14 residues. After removal of 5 bases from V and 4 bases from J, the junction contained 7 bases not matched to a gene. Per the germline V gene, CDR1 is SNHLY and CDR2 is FYNNEI. Here the CDR3 DNA reads TGTGCCAGCAGTTTAGACAGGGTGGGCTATGGCTACACCTTC. Protein product: CASSLDRVGYGYTF.

The CDR3 DNA is TGTGCCAGCAGTTTAGAAAAGCGGGGTGAGCAGTTCTTC. Protein sequence: CASSLEKRGEQFF. The V gene is TRBV6-5, the J gene TRBJ2-1, with 7 bases aligning to TRBD2. The CDR3 runs 13 residues. The J segment lost 9 bases and the V segment lost 4 bases, leaving 6 bases of the junction unmatched. Germline CDR1 reads MNHEY; CDR2 reads SVGAGI.

The chain employs TRBV6-7 and TRBJ1-4; 7 bases align to TRBD1. TRBV6-7 is labeled an ORF, and its function is uncertain. The CDR3 sequence is 13 residues long. J was trimmed by 3 bases and V by 10 bases; bases with no gene match: 5. The DNA for the CDR3 is TGTGCCACCACGGGACAGTCTAATGAAAAACTGTTTTTT. Translated, it gives CATTGQSNEKLFF.

This clone showed up just a few times. The chain recombines TRBV30 with TRBJ2-2; a possible D gene is TRBD1 (6 bases). Germline CDR1 is GTSNPN and CDR2 is SVGIG (reference sequence). V lost 8 bases, J lost 4 bases, and 17 bases lay in between. This CDR3 has 14 residues. CDR3 region: CAVTGTSSTGELFF. As DNA, the CDR3 is TGTGCCGTAACAGGGACCTCGAGCACCGGGGAGCTGTTTTTT.

The V call is TRBV6-5, the J call TRBJ1-2, with TRBD1 matching over 7 bases. This CDR3 is built from 13 residues. The trim removed 5 bases at V and 3 bases at J, leaving 3 bases unmatched. Germline lookup yields CDR1 MNHEY and CDR2 SVGAGI. Written as DNA, the CDR3 is TGTGCCAGCAGTCGGACAGGACACTATGGCTACACCTTC. It translates to CASSRTGHYGYTF.

This chain connects TRBV5-4 to TRBJ2-2; D is undetermined. Germline-derived CDR1 and CDR2 are SGHNT and YYREEE (reference sequence). The V end was cut by 5 bases, the J end by 1 base, with 18 bases between. The CDR3 runs 17 residues. Written as DNA, the CDR3 is TGTGCCAGCAGTCCAATACCCCTACTATTGAACACCGGGGAGCTGTTTTTT. It specifies CASSPIPLLLNTGELFF.

CDR3 loop: CASSRRLGAEDTF. Written as DNA, the CDR3 is TGTGCCAGCAGTCGCCGGTTGGGTGCGGAGGACACCTTC. This chain connects TRBV27 to TRBJ1-2; D gene ambiguous. Looked up from germline, CDR1 is MNHEY and CDR2 is SMNVEV (reference sequence). V was shortened by 5 bases and J by 12 bases, with 19 bases between the two germline ends. This CDR3 spans 13 amino acids.

The CDR3 coding sequence is TGTGCCAGCAGCACAGGGTCAATGTTCATGAACACTGAAGCTTTCTTT. Amino acid sequence: CASSTGSMFMNTEAFF. The chain carries TRBV5-5 and TRBJ1-1; D is perhaps TRBD1 (6 bases). Germline CDR1 is SGHKS and CDR2 is YYEKEE (reference sequence). The CDR3 consists of 16 residues. V lost 4 bases, J lost 0 bases, and 16 bases lay in between.

The rearrangement links TRBV6-2 or TRBV6-3 to TRBJ2-3, with 15 bases fitting TRBD2. Germline CDR1 and CDR2: MNHEY and SVGEGT. The V segment lost 5 bases and the J segment 4 bases; nucleotides outside the gene matches: 13. The CDR3 is 19 amino acids. This CDR3 reads CASSRYLGLAGGYSDTQYF. DNA of the CDR3: TGTGCCAGCAGTCGTTACCTGGGACTAGCGGGGGGCTACTCAGATACGCAGTATTTT.

The V gene is TRBV5-1, the J gene TRBJ2-7; TRBD2 matches 8 bases. The CDR3 is 13 residues long. Germline CDR1 reads SGHRS; CDR2 reads YFSETQ. V lost 3 bases, J lost 6 bases, and 5 bases stayed unmatched. CDR3 sequence reads: CASSSGLVVEQYF. The DNA of the CDR3 is TGCGCCAGCAGCTCGGGACTAGTTGTCGAGCAGTACTTC.